This TCR beta chain was captured by sequencing in a study of blood T cell repertoires in COVID-19. The assay was immunoSEQ multiplex PCR, and TCRdb's table has in-frame clones only and misses some. Of about 330,000 clones in the sample, roughly 87% were seen once. This CDR3 spans 19 amino acids. The rearrangement uses TRBV21-1 and TRBJ1-5; TRBD1 is the table's D call and was not checked against the DNA. TRBV21-1 counts as a pseudogene. The clonotype originates from a man aged 25 to 40 with COVID-19, enrolled during active disease. Sample: peripheral blood. CDR3 sequence reads: CASSKAGDRKIIYNQPQHF. Here the CDR3 DNA reads TGTGCCAGCAGCAAAGCCGGGGACAGGAAGATAATTTACAATCAGCCCCAGCATTTT.